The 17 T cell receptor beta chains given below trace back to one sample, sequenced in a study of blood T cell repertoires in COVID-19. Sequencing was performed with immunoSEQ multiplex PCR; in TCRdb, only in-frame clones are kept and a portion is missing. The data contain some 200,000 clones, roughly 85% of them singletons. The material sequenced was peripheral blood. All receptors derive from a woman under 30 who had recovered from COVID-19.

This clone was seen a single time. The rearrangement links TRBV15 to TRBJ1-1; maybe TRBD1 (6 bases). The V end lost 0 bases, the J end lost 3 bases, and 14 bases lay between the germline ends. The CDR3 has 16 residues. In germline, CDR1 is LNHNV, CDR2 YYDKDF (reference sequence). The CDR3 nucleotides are TGTGCCACCAGCAGAGATCAGGAGGGGGGGGACACTGAAGCTTTCTTT. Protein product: CATSRDQEGGDTEAFF.

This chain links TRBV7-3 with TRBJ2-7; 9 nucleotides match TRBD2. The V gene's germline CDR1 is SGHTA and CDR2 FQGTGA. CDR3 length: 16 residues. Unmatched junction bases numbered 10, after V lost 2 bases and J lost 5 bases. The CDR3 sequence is CASSLGSAGGPHEQYF. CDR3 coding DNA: TGTGCCAGCAGCTTAGGGTCTGCGGGAGGGCCACACGAGCAGTACTTC.

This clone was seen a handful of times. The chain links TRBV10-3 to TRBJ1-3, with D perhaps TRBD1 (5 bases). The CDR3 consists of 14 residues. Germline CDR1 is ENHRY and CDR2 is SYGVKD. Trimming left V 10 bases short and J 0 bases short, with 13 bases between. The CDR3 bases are TGTGCCACCGCAGCAGGGTACTCTGGAAACACCATATATTTT. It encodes CATAAGYSGNTIYF.

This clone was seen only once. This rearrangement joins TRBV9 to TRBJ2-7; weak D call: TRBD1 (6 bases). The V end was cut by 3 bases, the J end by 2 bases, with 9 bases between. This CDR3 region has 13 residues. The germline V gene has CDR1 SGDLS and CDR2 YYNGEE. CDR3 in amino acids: CASSAGQTYEQYF. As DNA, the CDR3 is TGTGCCAGCAGCGCAGGACAGACCTACGAGCAGTACTTC.

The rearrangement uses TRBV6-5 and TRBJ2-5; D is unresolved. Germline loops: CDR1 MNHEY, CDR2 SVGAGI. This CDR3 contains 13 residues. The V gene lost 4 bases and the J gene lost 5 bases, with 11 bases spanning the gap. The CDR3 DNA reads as TGTGCCAGCAGTTCGGGTAGCTTGGAGACCCAGTACTTC. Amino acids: CASSSGSLETQYF.

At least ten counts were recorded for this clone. The CDR3 is CASSLPGTSGFSYEQYF. CDR3 DNA: TGCGCCAGCAGCCTACCGGGGACTAGCGGTTTCTCCTACGAGCAGTACTTC. The V and J genes are TRBV5-1 and TRBJ2-7; 11 positions agree with TRBD2. The ends lost 4 bases at V and 0 bases at J; junction bases unmatched: 9. The CDR3 runs to 17 residues. Germline CDR1 and CDR2: SGHRS and YFSETQ.

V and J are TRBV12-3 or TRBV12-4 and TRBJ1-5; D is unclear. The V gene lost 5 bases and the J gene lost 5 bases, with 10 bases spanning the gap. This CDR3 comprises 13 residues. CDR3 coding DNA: TGTGCCAGCAGTCCCCGGGGTCATCAGCCCCAGCATTTT. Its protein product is CASSPRGHQPQHF.

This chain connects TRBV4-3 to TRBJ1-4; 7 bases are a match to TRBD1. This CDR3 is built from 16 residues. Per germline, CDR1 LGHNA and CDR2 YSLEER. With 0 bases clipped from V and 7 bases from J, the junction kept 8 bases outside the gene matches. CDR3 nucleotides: TGCGCCAGCAGCCAAGATCCGACAGGGCAGTTTGAAAAACTGTTTTTT. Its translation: CASSQDPTGQFEKLFF.

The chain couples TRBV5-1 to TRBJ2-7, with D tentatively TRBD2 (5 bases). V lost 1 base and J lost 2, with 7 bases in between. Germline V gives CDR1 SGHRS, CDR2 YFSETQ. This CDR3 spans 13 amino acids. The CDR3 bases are TGCGCCAGCAGCTTGACTAGAGCCTACGAGCAGTACTTC. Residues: CASSLTRAYEQYF.

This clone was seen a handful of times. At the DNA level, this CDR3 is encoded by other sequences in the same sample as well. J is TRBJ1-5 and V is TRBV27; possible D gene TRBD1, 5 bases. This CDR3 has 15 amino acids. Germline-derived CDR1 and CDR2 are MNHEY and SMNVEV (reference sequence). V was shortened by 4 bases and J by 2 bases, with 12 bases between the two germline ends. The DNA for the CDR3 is TGTGCCAGCAGTTCCCTCGGGGGTGGCAATCAGCCCCAGCATTTT. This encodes CASSSLGGGNQPQHF.

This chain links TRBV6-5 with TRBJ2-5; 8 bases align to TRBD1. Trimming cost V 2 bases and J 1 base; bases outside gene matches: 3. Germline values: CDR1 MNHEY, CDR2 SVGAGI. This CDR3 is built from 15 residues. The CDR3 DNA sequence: TGTGCCAGCAGTTACGAGGGACAGGTCCAAGAGACCCAGTACTTC. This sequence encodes CASSYEGQVQETQYF.

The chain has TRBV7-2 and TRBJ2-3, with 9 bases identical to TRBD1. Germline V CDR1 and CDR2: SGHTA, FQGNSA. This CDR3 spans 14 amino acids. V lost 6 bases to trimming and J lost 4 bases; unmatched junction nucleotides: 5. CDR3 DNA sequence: TGTGCCAGCAGGGACGACAGGGGGGCAGATACGCAGTATTTT. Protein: CASRDDRGADTQYF. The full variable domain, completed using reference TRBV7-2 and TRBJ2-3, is GAGVSQSPSNKVTEKGKDVELRCDPISGHTALYWYRQSLGQGLEFLIYFQGNSAPDKSGLPSDRFSAERTGGSVSTLTIQRTQQEDSAVYLCASRDDRGADTQYFGPGTRLTVL.

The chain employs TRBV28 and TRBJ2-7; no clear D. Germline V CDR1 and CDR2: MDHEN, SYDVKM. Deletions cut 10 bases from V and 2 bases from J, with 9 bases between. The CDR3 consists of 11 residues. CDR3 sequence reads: CAISRAYEQYF. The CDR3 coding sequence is TGTGCCATCTCACGGGCCTACGAGCAGTACTTC.

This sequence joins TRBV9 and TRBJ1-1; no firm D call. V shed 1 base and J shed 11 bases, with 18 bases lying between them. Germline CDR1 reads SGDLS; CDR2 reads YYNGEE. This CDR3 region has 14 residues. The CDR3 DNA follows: TGTGCCAGCAGCGTATCTTTTGACTCCGGCCGGGCTTTCTTT. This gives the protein CASSVSFDSGRAFF.

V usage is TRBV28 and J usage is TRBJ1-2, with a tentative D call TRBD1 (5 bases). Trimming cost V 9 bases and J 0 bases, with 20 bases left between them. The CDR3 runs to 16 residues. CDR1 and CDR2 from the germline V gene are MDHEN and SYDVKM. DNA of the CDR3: TGTGCCAGTACCGGGGGAGGGGCTGTCGCTAACTATGGCTACACCTTC. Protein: CASTGGGAVANYGYTF.

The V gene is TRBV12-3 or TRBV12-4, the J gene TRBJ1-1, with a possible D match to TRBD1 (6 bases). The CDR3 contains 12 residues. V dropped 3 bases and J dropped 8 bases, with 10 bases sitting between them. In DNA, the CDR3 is TGTGCCAGCAGTTTCGGGACACCCGAAGCTTTCTTT. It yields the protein CASSFGTPEAFF.

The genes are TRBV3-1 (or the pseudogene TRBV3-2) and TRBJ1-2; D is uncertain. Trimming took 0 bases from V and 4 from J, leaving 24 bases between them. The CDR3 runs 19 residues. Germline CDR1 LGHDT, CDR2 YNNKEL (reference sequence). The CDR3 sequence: CASSQDSRATPFRFYGYTF. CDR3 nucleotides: TGTGCCAGCAGCCAAGATTCGCGGGCAACCCCTTTTCGCTTCTATGGCTACACCTTC.